The 19 T cell receptor beta chains listed next were all sequenced from one sample in a study of CD8 T cells in ankylosing spondylitis. The study, taken as a whole, reports: Seemingly distinctive of ankylosing spondylitis blood was a TCR beta motif formed by eight highly homologous variants.

These receptors' targets are unknown. TCRdb recomputed calls from the 5' RACE reads with MiXCR, one row per CDR3 protein. Seen here are 670,000 or so distinct CDR3 sequences, around 17% observed once, and the top ten hold about a fifth. The sequencing sample was made of blood, either unsorted or a sorted T cell fraction (not recorded which). These receptors all come from a male donor with ankylosing spondylitis.

This clonotype was counted only a few times. This chain joins TRBV12-3 or TRBV12-4 and TRBJ2-3; TRBD2 matches 10 bases. The CDR3 loop spans 18 amino acids. The trim removed 4 bases at V and 1 base at J, leaving 11 bases unmatched. The CDR3 DNA sequence: TGTGCCAGCAGTTCCCCGGGAGCGGGAGGGCCGGGCACAGATACGCAGTATTTT. This encodes CASSSPGAGGPGTDTQYF.

CDR3 amino acids: CATSPRPPYEQYF. In nucleotides, the CDR3 is TGTGCCACCAGCCCCCGGCCCCCCTACGAGCAGTACTTC. V is TRBV15 and J is TRBJ2-7; unclear D gene. Trimming took off 5 bases at V and 2 bases at J, with 10 bases between the two ends. The germline CDR1 and CDR2 sequences are LNHNV and YYDKDF (reference sequence). This CDR3 spans 13 amino acids.

The rearrangement uses TRBV5-4 and TRBJ2-7, with TRBD2 identical over 8 bases. The CDR3 is made up of 15 amino acids. CDR1 SGHNT and CDR2 YYREEE come from the germline V gene (reference sequence). J lost 5 bases, V lost 4 bases, and 11 bases had no gene match. The CDR3 DNA sequence: TGTGCCAGCAGCCTATGGGGCACAGCGGGGGACGAGCAGTACTTC. Translating gives CASSLWGTAGDEQYF.

This clonotype was seen ten or more times. The genes are TRBV4-1 and TRBJ2-2, with 11 nucleotides matching TRBD1. Germline CDR1 reads MGHRA; CDR2 reads YSYEKL. The CDR3 consists of 17 residues. Trimming at V came to 3 bases and at J to 6 bases, leaving 9 bases not matched to a gene. CDR3 amino acids: CASSQTPGQGEAGELFF. The DNA for the CDR3 is TGCGCCAGCAGCCAGACACCGGGACAGGGGGAGGCCGGGGAGCTGTTTTTT.

This clonotype was seen a handful of times. The V call is TRBV12-3 or TRBV12-4, the J call TRBJ1-2, with TRBD1 as a possible D gene (5 bases). The CDR3 extends over 12 amino acids. V lost 2 bases to trimming and J lost 8 bases, with 9 bases between them. The CDR3 reads CASSLQGWGYTF. The CDR3 DNA sequence: TGTGCCAGCAGTTTACAGGGTTGGGGCTACACCTTC.

This clonotype has at least ten counts. CDR3 nucleotides: TGCGCCAGCAGCCAAGGAGGGGGGACCGATACGCAGTATTTT. It translates to CASSQGGGTDTQYF. J is TRBJ2-3 and V is TRBV4-3; either TRBD1 or TRBD2 may fit D (6 bases each). Trimming left V 1 base short and J 6 bases short, with 11 bases between. The CDR3 is made up of 14 amino acids. CDR1 LGHNA and CDR2 YSLEER come from the germline V gene.

This chain uses TRBV12-3 or TRBV12-4 with TRBJ1-2; 9 positions match TRBD1. After removal of 6 bases from V and 8 bases from J, the junction contained 7 bases not matched to a gene. CDR3 length: 13 residues. The CDR3 coding sequence is TGTGCCAGCAGAGTACAGGGGGCGCGCGGCTACACCTTC. This translates into CASRVQGARGYTF.

This clonotype was detected ten times or more. The rearrangement joins TRBV4-2 to TRBJ2-5; D possibly matches TRBD1 or TRBD2 (6 bases each). Germline CDR1 LGHNA, CDR2 YNFKEQ. V was clipped by 1 base and J by 2 bases, with 23 bases between them. This CDR3 is built from 19 residues. DNA of the CDR3: TGTGCCAGCAGCCAAGCCGGGTACGGGGGCTTCCCCACGCAAGAGACCCAGTACTTC. It translates to CASSQAGYGGFPTQETQYF.

This clonotype was counted between two and nine times. This chain uses TRBV6-5 with TRBJ2-6; D uncertain. Trimming took off 0 bases at V and 0 bases at J, with 6 bases between the two ends. The germline gives CDR1 MNHEY, CDR2 SVGAGI. This CDR3 has 16 amino acids. The CDR3 sequence: CASSYSSNSGANVLTF. CDR3 nucleotides: TGTGCCAGCAGTTACTCGTCCAACTCTGGGGCCAACGTCCTGACTTTC.

There are a few counts of this clonotype. This chain links TRBV6-1 with TRBJ2-5, with no clear D. The germline V gene has CDR1 MNHNS and CDR2 SASEGT. The CDR3 has 13 residues. The V and J ends lost 6 bases and 3 bases respectively, with 11 bases between them. CDR3 in DNA: TGTGCCAGCAGAAGGAGTGGGGAAGAGACCCAGTACTTC. Its translation: CASRRSGEETQYF.

A few counts support this clonotype. This chain links TRBV20-1 with TRBJ1-5; TRBD1 is a possible D gene (6 bases). The germline CDR1 and CDR2 sequences are DFQATT and SNEGSKA (reference sequence). V was cut by 6 bases and J by 6 bases, with 15 bases left in between. This CDR3 spans 13 amino acids. CDR3: CSANDRLGQPQHF. In DNA, the CDR3 is TGCAGTGCCAACGACAGGTTGGGTCAGCCCCAGCATTTT.

Ten or more counts support this clonotype. The V call is TRBV12-3 or TRBV12-4, the J call TRBJ2-7, with D tentatively TRBD1 (5 bases). The CDR3 consists of 13 residues. V shed 6 bases and J shed 2 bases, with 11 bases lying between them. The chain's CDR3 is CASRAPQAYEQYF. CDR3 nucleotide sequence: TGTGCCAGCAGGGCCCCACAGGCCTACGAGCAGTACTTC.

In this sample, this clonotype turned up a few times. The chain uses TRBV20-1 and TRBJ1-6; the D gene is possibly TRBD1 (6 bases). Trimming took off 6 bases at V and 4 bases at J, with 16 bases between the two ends. Germline V lookup: CDR1 DFQATT, CDR2 SNEGSKA (reference sequence). This CDR3 contains 15 residues. CDR3 sequence reads: CSAPNREVYNSPLHF. The CDR3 DNA follows: TGCAGTGCCCCGAACAGGGAAGTTTATAATTCACCCCTCCACTTT.

This clonotype was recorded a few times. The chain combines TRBV4-2 with TRBJ2-1; 7 bases map to TRBD2. The CDR3 is 16 residues long. The junction had 4 bases not matched to a gene; V was cut back by 0 bases and J by 2 bases. The germline CDR1 and CDR2 sequences are LGHNA and YNFKEQ. In nucleotides, the CDR3 is TGTGCCAGCAGCCAAGATCCGGGAGGCCCCTACAATGAGCAGTTCTTC. This codes for CASSQDPGGPYNEQFF.

This clonotype was recorded once. The chain employs TRBV5-1 and TRBJ2-2; D is unresolved. In germline, CDR1 is SGHRS, CDR2 YFSETQ. V was shortened by 4 bases and J by 7 bases, with 11 bases between the two germline ends. The CDR3 is made up of 13 amino acids. The CDR3: CASSLAPGGELFF. CDR3 bases: TGCGCCAGCAGCCTGGCCCCCGGCGGGGAGCTGTTTTTT.

The chain links TRBV7-9 to TRBJ2-1; D is undetermined. Trimming pared 5 bases from V and 0 bases from J, leaving 11 bases between. In germline, CDR1 is SEHNR, CDR2 FQNEAQ (reference sequence). This CDR3 is built from 15 residues. In DNA, the CDR3 is TGTGCCAGCAGCCGAAGTGTCAGCTCCTACAATGAGCAGTTCTTC. Its translation is CASSRSVSSYNEQFF.

This clonotype was found a few times. The chain employs TRBV19 and TRBJ2-7; 8 bases fit TRBD1. CDR3 length: 14 residues. From germline, CDR1 is LNHDA and CDR2 SQIVND (reference sequence). V lost 5 bases and J lost 4; bases outside the gene matches: 7. The chain's CDR3 is CASSEGDRRYEQYF. The CDR3 region has the DNA TGTGCCAGTAGTGAGGGGGACAGGAGATACGAGCAGTACTTC.

In this sample, this clonotype turned up many times. CDR3 sequence: CASSQDQGLYGYTF. As DNA, the CDR3 is TGCGCCAGCAGCCAAGATCAGGGGCTTTATGGCTACACCTTC. The rearrangement links TRBV4-1 to TRBJ1-2; D might be TRBD1 (6 bases). The CDR3 length is 14 residues. V lost 0 bases, J lost 5 bases, and 10 bases lay in between. The germline gives CDR1 MGHRA, CDR2 YSYEKL.

The gene calls are TRBV7-3 and TRBJ1-2, with D unresolved. The V gene's germline CDR1 is SGHTA and CDR2 FQGTGA. V lost 2 bases and J lost 2, with 9 bases in between. The CDR3 runs to 14 residues. The CDR3 DNA follows: TGTGCCAGCAGCTTACAGGCAGGAAACTATGGCTACACCTTC. It is translated as CASSLQAGNYGYTF.